What follows describes a single T cell receptor (beta chain). This sample is part of a study of T cell changes during pregnancy in multiple sclerosis. Here immunoSEQ multiplex PCR was the method, and the copy in TCRdb shows in-frame clones only, minus some. The data contain around 40,000 clones, 75% to 95% of them seen just once; the ten biggest clones take up 6.1%. Sequenced here: CD8+ T cells from peripheral blood mononuclear cells, sampled in the second trimester of pregnancy. This clonotype was sampled from a female donor with multiple sclerosis, enrolled in a pregnancy study.

The CDR3 is CAWSSPRGWYEQYF. For the CDR3, the DNA is TGTGCCTGGAGTTCCCCCAGGGGTTGGTACGAGCAGTACTTC. J is TRBJ2-7 and V is TRBV30, with a weak D call TRBD1 (6 bases). Trimming took off 2 bases at V and 4 bases at J, with 15 bases between the two ends. CDR3 length: 14 amino acids. CDR1 is GTSNPN, CDR2 SVGIG, per germline (reference sequence). Drawing the rest from reference TRBV30 and TRBJ2-7, the complete variable domain is SQTIHQWPATLVQPVGSPLSLECTVEGTSNPNLYWYRQAAGRGLQLLFYSVGIGQISSEVPQNLSASRPQDRQFILSSKKLLLSDSGFYLCAWSSPRGWYEQYFGPGTRLTVT.